One and the same sample provided the 32 T cell receptor beta chains below, sequenced in a study of tumor and adjacent non-tumor tissue in lung cancer. Three rounds of nested PCR, following a modified ARM-PCR protocol, produced the TCRbeta library. TCRdb re-called the multiplex PCR reads with MiXCR, one entry per CDR3 protein. This sample has 91,000 or so distinct CDR3 sequences, with roughly 70% found just once. RNA was extracted from bulk tissue without any cell sorting. Sample: lung tumor tissue. The source is a man aged 60 to 75 with non-small cell lung cancer.

The chain combines TRBV5-4 with TRBJ2-7; a possible D gene is TRBD1 (6 bases). Germline CDR1 is SGHNT and CDR2 is YYREEE (reference sequence). This CDR3 is 14 amino acids long. The CDR3 here is CVSSATGSPYEQYF. The CDR3, as DNA: TGTGTAAGCAGCGCCACAGGGAGCCCCTACGAGCAGTACTTC.

Comments on this clonotype: A read error may explain this, as a much larger clone is one base away. This chain connects TRBV5-4 to TRBJ2-2; 7 bases agree with TRBD1. The CDR3 extends over 14 amino acids. Germline V CDR1 and CDR2: SGHNT, YYREEE (reference sequence). The CDR3 nucleotides read TGTGCCAGCAGCACGACAGGGCCCACCGGGGAGCTGTCTTTT. Translated: CASSTTGPTGELSF.

This clonotype appeared once. Here the CDR3 omits its conserved ending phenylalanine or tryptophan, so a read error is the likely source. V gene TRBV4-3 combines with J gene TRBJ2-2; D not resolved. Looked up from germline, CDR1 is LGHNA and CDR2 is YSLEER. The CDR3 covers 14 residues. The CDR3 loop reads CASSQAPRTGELFL. CDR3 DNA sequence: TGCGCCAGTAGCCAAGCGCCGAGAACCGGGGAGCTGTTTCTT.

This clonotype has a handful of counts. Given a much more abundant clone one base away, this may be a read error. The V call is TRBV6-6, the J call TRBJ2-1; D is uncertain. The CDR3 totals 14 residues. V was trimmed by 8 bases and J by 2 bases, leaving 13 bases between them. Germline values: CDR1 MNHNY, CDR2 SVGAGI (reference sequence). CDR3 protein: CASEERSPYNEQFF. In nucleotides, the CDR3 is TGTGCCAGCGAGGAGAGGTCCCCCTACAATGAGCAGTTCTTC.

This clonotype was detected many times. The V and J genes are TRBV4-1 and TRBJ1-1, with D uncertain. From germline, CDR1 is MGHRA and CDR2 YSYEKL. The CDR3 has 15 amino acids. Trimming cost V 0 bases and J 7 bases, with 15 bases left between them. The CDR3 DNA sequence: TGCGCCAGCAGCCAAGACGAGATCTACGGTGGTGAAGCTTTCTTT. Translating it yields CASSQDEIYGGEAFF.

The table lists this clonotype with a few counts. The J gene is TRBJ1-1, the V gene TRBV20-1; D perhaps matches TRBD1 (5 bases). Germline V CDR1 and CDR2: DFQATT, SNEGSKA (reference sequence). V was trimmed by 7 bases and J by 2 bases, leaving 17 bases between them. The CDR3 sequence is 14 residues long. This CDR3 reads CSVRGLGHNTEAFF. CDR3 DNA sequence: TGCAGTGTTAGGGGTTTAGGCCATAACACTGAAGCTTTCTTT.

Turning to this clonotype: At one boundary the junction diverges from the germline segment, which might be a read error. This chain connects TRBV12-3 or TRBV12-4 to TRBJ2-5; D gene ambiguous. This CDR3 comprises 12 residues. CDR3 nucleotide sequence: TGTACCAGCAGTTTAAGCCACGAGACCCAGCACTTC. As protein: CTSSLSHETQHF.

The V call is TRBV12-3 or TRBV12-4, the J call TRBJ2-7, with TRBD1 matching 7 bases. The J segment lost 3 bases and the V segment lost 6 bases, leaving 2 bases of the junction unmatched. This CDR3 contains 12 residues. CDR3 bases: TGTGCCAGCAGAAGGGGGCGCTACGAGCAGTACTTC. Encoded protein: CASRRGRYEQYF.

The chain uses TRBV7-6 and TRBJ2-1; TRBD1 matches 7 bases. Trimming removed 3 bases from V and 1 base from J; junction bases left unmatched: 3. The germline V gene has CDR1 SGHVS and CDR2 FNYEAQ. The CDR3 length is 15 residues. CDR3 loop: CASSFLGQSYNEQFF. CDR3 DNA sequence: TGTGCCAGCAGCTTCCTGGGACAGTCCTACAATGAGCAGTTCTTC.

The V and J genes are TRBV28 and TRBJ2-3; possibly TRBD2 for D (6 bases). The V gene's germline CDR1 is MDHEN and CDR2 SYDVKM. V shed 7 bases and J shed 3 bases, with 20 bases lying between them. The CDR3 extends over 16 amino acids. The CDR3 DNA sequence: TGTGCCAGCACCCCTGAGGGACTGATAGAAACAGATACGCAGTATTTT. Protein product: CASTPEGLIETDTQYF. The variable domain in full, with the rest retrieved from reference TRBV28 and TRBJ2-3, is DVKVTQSSRYLVKRTGEKVFLECVQDMDHENMFWYRQDPGLGLRLIYFSYDVKMKEKGDIPEGYSVSREKKERFSLILESASTNQTSMYLCASTPEGLIETDTQYFGPGTRLTVL.

This clonotype was seen once. At one end, the junction sequence differs from germline, possibly due to a read error. This chain uses TRBV4-3 with TRBJ1-4; D is possibly TRBD1 (5 bases). This CDR3 region has 16 residues. Germline V lookup: CDR1 LGHNA, CDR2 YSLEER. As DNA, the CDR3 is TGCGACAGCAGCACTAGCACCGGGTCGAGGGGTGAAAAACTATTTTTT. Translation gives CDSSTSTGSRGEKLFF.

To note about this clonotype: The junction departs from germline at one end; a sequencing error may be responsible. This rearrangement joins TRBV11-3 to TRBJ2-6; D remains ambiguous. CDR3 length: 15 residues. Germline V gene lookup returns CDR1 SGHNT and CDR2 YENEEA. CDR3 protein: CASSQQSSGANVLAF. The CDR3 coding sequence is TGTGCCAGCAGCCAACAGAGTTCTGGCGCCAACGTCCTGGCTTTC.

A note on this clonotype: Just one base apart from a much larger clone, this may be a read error. The chain recombines TRBV20-1 with TRBJ2-5, with TRBD2 identical over 12 bases. CDR3 size: 13 residues. Per the germline V gene, CDR1 is DFQATT and CDR2 is SNEGSKA (reference sequence). V shed 5 bases and J 9 bases; nucleotides not matched to a gene: 7. The CDR3 DNA sequence: TGCAGTGCTTATATACTAGCGGGAGGCCCCCAGTACTTC. Translating it yields CSAYILAGGPQYF.

On this clonotype itself: One end of the junction varies from germline; a read error may be responsible. The chain recombines TRBV5-4 with TRBJ2-5; perhaps TRBD1 as D (6 bases). This CDR3 region has 15 residues. Germline values: CDR1 SGHNT, CDR2 YYREEE (reference sequence). The CDR3 loop is CASSLGGQRRESQYF. The CDR3 coding sequence is TGTGCCAGCAGCTTGGGTGGACAGCGGAGAGAGTCCCAGTACTTC.

About this clonotype itself: A much larger clone differs from this one at a single base, so this may be a read error. CDR3 sequence (DNA): TGTGTCAGCAATTCAGCACCGGGACTAGCGTCTTCCTCCTACAATGAGCAGTTCTTC. Residues: CVSNSAPGLASSSYNEQFF. J is TRBJ2-1 and V is TRBV28; 10 bases line up with TRBD2. CDR1 and CDR2 from the germline V gene are MDHEN and SYDVKM. The CDR3 is 19 amino acids.

For this clonotype: The junction differs from germline at one of its ends, possibly a read error. The chain has TRBV12-3 or TRBV12-4 and TRBJ1-5, with a possible D match to TRBD1 (6 bases). The CDR3 extends over 14 amino acids. DNA for the CDR3: TGTACCAGCACCGACGACAGGTTAAACCAGCCCCAGCATTTT. Translating gives CTSTDDRLNQPQHF.

This clonotype showed up many times. This sequence joins TRBV6-6 and TRBJ1-6; D is uncertain. The V gene's germline CDR1 is MNHNY and CDR2 SVGAGI (reference sequence). CDR3 length equals 14 residues. V was shortened by 9 bases and J by 6 bases, with 15 bases between the two germline ends. CDR3 nucleotides: TGTGCCAGTTCCCAACGGGCGACTAATTCACCCCTCCACTTT. Amino acid sequence: CASSQRATNSPLHF.

This clonotype was seen just once. A much larger clonotype is one base distant, so this may be a read error. The CDR3 coding sequence is TGTGCCAGCAGACCCCAGGTGTATAGCAATCAGCCCCTGCATTTT. The encoded protein is CASRPQVYSNQPLHF. V and J are TRBV2 and TRBJ1-5; the D is unclear. The CDR3 extends over 15 amino acids. CDR1 and CDR2 from the germline V gene are SNHLY and FYNNEI.

This clonotype came up many times. The CDR3 coding sequence is TGTGCCAGCACCCAGACAGGGATCCACACAGATACGCAGTATTTT. Translating gives CASTQTGIHTDTQYF. The chain couples TRBV11-2 to TRBJ2-3; 7 bases line up with TRBD1. The V gene's germline CDR1 is SGHAT and CDR2 FQNNGV. Trimming removed 7 bases from V and 2 bases from J; junction bases left unmatched: 9. CDR3 length: 15 amino acids.

The V call is TRBV5-6, the J call TRBJ1-6, with D possibly TRBD1 on 5 matching bases. Looked up from germline, CDR1 is SGHDT and CDR2 is YYEEEE. The V end was cut by 4 bases, the J end by 15 bases, with 23 bases between. This CDR3 region has 15 residues. The CDR3 here is CASSLRDDHFVLLHF. DNA for the CDR3: TGTGCCAGCAGCCTCAGGGACGACCATTTCGTACTCCTCCACTTT.

Concerning this clonotype itself: At one of its ends the junction is not consistent with the germline gene, which may arise from a read error. The V and J genes are TRBV15 and TRBJ2-5; the D gene is possibly TRBD1 (6 bases). Germline CDR1 is LNHNV and CDR2 is YYDKDF (reference sequence). The CDR3 runs to 14 residues. CDR3 DNA: TGTGCCATCAGCAGAGGGTTTCAGGGGGAGACCCAGTACTTC. Its protein product is CAISRGFQGETQYF. The full variable domain, completed using reference TRBV15 and TRBJ2-5, is DAMVIQNPRYQVTQFGKPVTLSCSQTLNHNVMYWYQQKSSQAPKLLFHYYDKDFNNEADTPDNFQSRRPNTSFCFLDIRSPGLGDTAMYLCAISRGFQGETQYFGPGTRLLVL.

A remark on this clonotype: The CDR3 ends on some other residue instead of the conserved phenylalanine or tryptophan, so this is likely a read error. V gene TRBV11-2 combines with J gene TRBJ2-5; D is uncertain. The CDR3 spans 15 residues. Germline lookup yields CDR1 SGHAT and CDR2 FQNNGV. CDR3 sequence (DNA): TGTGCCGGCAGCTTAGTCCCCCCAGGAGTAGAGACCCAGTACTGC. This codes for CAGSLVPPGVETQYC.

V gene TRBV4-1 combines with J gene TRBJ2-7; D unresolved. Germline V gene lookup returns CDR1 MGHRA and CDR2 YSYEKL. This CDR3 comprises 14 residues. Trimming cost V 4 bases and J 3 bases, with 13 bases left between them. The CDR3 region has the DNA TGCGCCAGCAGCCTATACGGCCAGCGCTACGAGCAGTACTTC. Its protein product is CASSLYGQRYEQYF.

A single count supports this clonotype. The chain employs TRBV7-9 and TRBJ1-2; D call uncertain. Germline V gene data show CDR1 as SEHNR and CDR2 as FQNEAQ (reference sequence). The CDR3 has 11 residues. DNA for the CDR3: TGTACCTGCAGCTTAGCGGGAGGCTACACCTTC. This translates into CTCSLAGGYTF.

CDR3 loop: CSAREAQGLEEQYF. As DNA, the CDR3 is TGCAGTGCTAGAGAAGCACAGGGTCTCGAAGAACAGTACTTC. The V call is TRBV20-1, the J call TRBJ2-7; maybe TRBD1 (6 bases). V lost 0 bases to trimming and J lost 10 bases, with 19 bases between them. This CDR3 is built from 14 residues. The germline V gene has CDR1 DFQATT and CDR2 SNEGSKA (reference sequence).

This clonotype was counted many times. CDR3 in DNA: TGTGCCAGCAGCTTTAACAATGAGCAGTTCTTC. It encodes CASSFNNEQFF. This chain connects TRBV7-9 to TRBJ2-1; D unresolved. Trimming removed 3 bases at V and 5 bases at J, with 2 bases between. The CDR3 is made up of 11 amino acids. CDR1 SEHNR and CDR2 FQNEAQ come from the germline V gene (reference sequence).

For this clonotype: One base away lies a much larger clone, so this may be a sequencing read error. CDR3 sequence: CASSRVSVGPEGAQYF. The CDR3 DNA sequence: TGTGCCAGCAGCCGGGTTAGCGTGGGCCCGGAGGGGGCCCAGTACTTC. The chain recombines TRBV12-3 or TRBV12-4 with TRBJ2-5; D is perhaps TRBD1 or TRBD2 (6 bases each). The V end was cut by 6 bases, the J end by 9 bases, with 26 bases between. The CDR3 contains 16 residues.

This clonotype has a handful of counts. A much bigger clone sits one base away, suggesting this may be a read error. V and J are TRBV28 and TRBJ2-1, with 8 positions matching TRBD2. Losses at the gene ends were 5 bases for V and 5 bases for J; bases not matched to a gene: 11. Germline CDR1 reads MDHEN; CDR2 reads SYDVKM. The CDR3 extends over 16 amino acids. The CDR3 DNA reads as TGTGCCAGCAGTCTTTGGACTAGCACCACACACAATGAGCAGTTCTTC. Translation gives CASSLWTSTTHNEQFF.

As concerns this clonotype: Sequence at one end of the junction differs from germline and may be a read error. This rearrangement joins TRBV11-3 to TRBJ2-2; D uncertain. This CDR3 comprises 15 residues. The germline V gene encodes CDR1 SGHNT and CDR2 YENEEA. The CDR3 spells CTRSLEPANTGELFF. CDR3 sequence (DNA): TGTACCAGGAGCTTAGAGCCAGCGAACACCGGGGAGCTGTTTTTT.

As for this clonotype: A much larger clone lies one base from this, so it may be a read error. The chain employs TRBV20-1 and TRBJ1-1, with 9 bases matching TRBD1. The germline V gene encodes CDR1 DFQATT and CDR2 SNEGSKA (reference sequence). V lost 2 bases and J lost 12; bases outside the gene matches: 16. The CDR3 has 15 residues. Here the CDR3 DNA reads TGCAGTGCTAGAAAAATCGGGACAGGGAGGGAAGACACTTTCTTT. This codes for CSARKIGTGREDTFF.

The sample holds many counts of this clonotype. The rearrangement uses TRBV12-3 or TRBV12-4 and TRBJ2-5, with D perhaps being TRBD1 or TRBD2 (6 bases each). The CDR3 sequence is 15 residues long. V lost 1 base, J lost 5 bases, and 14 bases lay in between. The CDR3 is CASSLGGGTRETQYF. The CDR3 DNA follows: TGTGCCAGCAGTTTAGGGGGCGGGACAAGGGAGACCCAGTACTTC.

On this clonotype itself: This may be a read error, as it is one base from a much larger clone. The chain recombines TRBV30 with TRBJ1-5; D might be TRBD1 (6 bases). This CDR3 has 11 amino acids. Germline-derived CDR1 and CDR2 are GTSNPN and SVGIG (reference sequence). The V and J ends lost 2 bases and 12 bases respectively, with 11 bases between them. CDR3 in DNA: TGTGCCTGGAGTTCAGGGGAACACCAGCATTTT. This sequence encodes CAWSSGEHQHF.